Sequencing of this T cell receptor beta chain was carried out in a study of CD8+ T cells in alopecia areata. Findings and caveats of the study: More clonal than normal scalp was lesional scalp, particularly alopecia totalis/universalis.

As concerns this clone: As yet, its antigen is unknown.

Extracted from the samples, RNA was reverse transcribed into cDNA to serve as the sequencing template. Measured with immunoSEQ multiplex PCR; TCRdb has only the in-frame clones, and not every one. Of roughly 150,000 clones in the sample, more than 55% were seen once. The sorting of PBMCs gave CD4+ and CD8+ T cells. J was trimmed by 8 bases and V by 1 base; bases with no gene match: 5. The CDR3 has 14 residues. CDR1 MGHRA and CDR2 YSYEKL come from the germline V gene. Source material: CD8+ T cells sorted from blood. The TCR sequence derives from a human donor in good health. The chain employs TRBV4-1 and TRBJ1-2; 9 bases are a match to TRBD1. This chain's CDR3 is CASSQGGTGLGYTF. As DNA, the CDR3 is TGCGCCAGCAGCCAAGGCGGGACAGGGTTAGGCTACACCTTC.